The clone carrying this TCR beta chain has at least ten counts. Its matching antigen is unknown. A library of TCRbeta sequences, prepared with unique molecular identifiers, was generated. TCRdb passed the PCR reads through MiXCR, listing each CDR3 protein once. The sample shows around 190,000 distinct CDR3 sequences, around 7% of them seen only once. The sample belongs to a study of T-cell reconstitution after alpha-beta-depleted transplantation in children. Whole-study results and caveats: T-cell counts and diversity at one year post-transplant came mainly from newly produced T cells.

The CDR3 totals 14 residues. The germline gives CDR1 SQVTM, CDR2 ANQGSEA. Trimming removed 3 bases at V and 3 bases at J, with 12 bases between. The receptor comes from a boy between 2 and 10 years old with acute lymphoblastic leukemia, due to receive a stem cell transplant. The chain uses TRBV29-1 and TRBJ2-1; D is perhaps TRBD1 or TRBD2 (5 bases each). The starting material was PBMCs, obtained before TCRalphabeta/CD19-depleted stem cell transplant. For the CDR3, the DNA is TGCAGCGTTGACCCCGTGGGGGACTACAATGAGCAGTTCTTC. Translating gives CSVDPVGDYNEQFF.